This T cell receptor beta chain was recorded in a study of blood T cell repertoires in COVID-19. Study as a whole: Acute and convalescent COVID-19 samples came from the United States, Italy and Spain. From T cells, B-cell-depleted T cells, or PBMCs came the material, which was cDNA or gDNA.

The CDR3 runs 16 residues. Per the study methods: Reference gene primers were amplified, and this amplification served to estimate nucleated cell counts. Profiled with immunoSEQ multiplex PCR; TCRdb holds only in-frame clones, not every one. V and J calls and clone size are those listed in that table; D and trimming were worked out from the DNA. This table has over 45,000 clones, around 80% appearing once. This TCR derives from an elderly woman with acute or convalescent COVID-19. The chain couples TRBV21-1 to TRBJ1-3. TRBV21-1 represents a pseudogene. Material for sequencing was peripheral blood. The CDR3 DNA is TGTGCCAGCAGATTTCAAGTGGGGGGTTCTGGAAACACCATATATTTT. It specifies CASRFQVGGSGNTIYF.